The clone carrying this T cell receptor (beta chain) came up a few times. Its specificity is not known. The data were taken from a study of graft-versus-host responses after intestinal transplantation. This CDR3 contains 14 residues. Between the trimmed V and J ends, which lost 5 bases and 4 bases, there was a span of 14 bases. Germline CDR1 PRHDT, CDR2 FYEKMQ (reference sequence). Profiling relied on immunoSEQ multiplex PCR, and the TCRdb table lists in-frame clones only, not all of them. The sample holds some 90,000 clones, about 93% seen once. This TCR derives from a human donor who received an intestinal transplant. The chain recombines TRBV13 with TRBJ2-5, with a tentative D call TRBD1 (6 bases). The material sequenced was unstimulated CD8+ T cells sorted from spleen or lymph node cells, taken before intestinal transplant. CDR3 in amino acids: CASSDGDRTETQYF. CDR3 DNA: TGTGCCAGCAGCGACGGAGACAGGACAGAGACCCAGTACTTC. Full variable domain (missing parts from reference TRBV13 and TRBJ2-5): AAGVIQSPRHLIKEKRETATLKCYPIPRHDTVYWYQQGPGQDPQFLISFYEKMQSDKGSIPDRFSAQQFSDYHSELNMSSLELGDSALYFCASSDGDRTETQYFGPGTRLLVL.